This entry lists 17 T cell receptor beta chains sequenced from one sample in a study of T cell repertoires in cytomegalovirus infection. TCRdb reprocessed the reads with MiXCR, giving one entry per CDR3 protein. The sample consists of about 130,000 distinct CDR3 sequences, roughly 9% of them appearing once. Sequencing was done on a sample of PBMCs. These receptor sequences come from a human donor in good health (CMV status not recorded). Some clones in this sample may be carry-over from other donors' samples.

This clonotype was counted between two and nine times. V gene TRBV29-1 combines with J gene TRBJ2-2, with 8 bases aligning to TRBD2. Germline trimming cut 7 bases from V and 2 bases from J; bases unmatched to any gene: 9. CDR1 and CDR2 from the germline V gene are SQVTM and ANQGSEA. The CDR3 runs 15 residues. CDR3 sequence: CSAQERGPNTGELFF. CDR3 DNA: TGCAGCGCCCAAGAGCGGGGGCCAAACACCGGGGAGCTGTTTTTT.

This clonotype showed up many times. The chain uses TRBV7-2 and TRBJ2-1; D remains unclear. The CDR3 length is 12 residues. CDR1 and CDR2 (germline): SGHTA, FQGNSA. The V and J ends lost 1 base and 10 bases respectively, with 8 bases between them. In nucleotides, the CDR3 is TGTGCCAGCAGCTTAGTTAAAAGGGAGCAGTTCTTC. The encoded protein is CASSLVKREQFF. The full variable domain, with the rest looked up from reference TRBV7-2 and TRBJ2-1, is GAGVSQSPSNKVTEKGKDVELRCDPISGHTALYWYRQSLGQGLEFLIYFQGNSAPDKSGLPSDRFSAERTGGSVSTLTIQRTQQEDSAVYLCASSLVKREQFFGPGTRLTVL.

This clonotype was picked up many times. The chain couples TRBV3-1 to TRBJ1-2, with D uncertain. The CDR3 has 13 amino acids. The V end lost 8 bases, the J end lost 6 bases, and 16 bases lay between the germline ends. Germline CDR1 reads LGHDT; CDR2 reads YNNKEL (reference sequence). The CDR3 coding sequence is TGTGCCAGCTCTCCGCTAGGAGGGAATGGCTACACCTTC. Its protein is CASSPLGGNGYTF.

This clonotype was detected ten times or more. The chain recombines TRBV4-2 with TRBJ1-1; no reliable D call. Trimming took off 0 bases at V and 8 bases at J, with 13 bases between the two ends. The germline V gene encodes CDR1 LGHNA and CDR2 YNFKEQ. The CDR3 covers 14 residues. The CDR3 bases are TGTGCCAGCAGCCAAGACTCCCAGCGAAAAGAAGCTTTCTTT. Its translation is CASSQDSQRKEAFF.

This clonotype was observed many times. This chain uses TRBV12-3 or TRBV12-4 with TRBJ2-1; the match to TRBD1 covers 7 bases. V lost 1 base, J lost 8 bases, and 5 bases stayed unmatched. The CDR3 covers 14 residues. The CDR3 here is CASSLEGARDEQFF. The CDR3 nucleotides read TGTGCCAGCAGTTTAGAGGGGGCAAGGGATGAGCAGTTCTTC.

In its sample, this clonotype was seen many times. This chain links TRBV6-5 with TRBJ2-1, with D perhaps being TRBD1 or TRBD2 (5 bases each). V was pared by 7 bases and J by 9 bases, with 22 bases between. Germline-derived CDR1 and CDR2 are MNHEY and SVGAGI. CDR3 size: 15 residues. For the CDR3, the DNA is TGTGCCAGCACCACAGGAGGCCTAGGTGGGCGTGAGCAGTTCTTC. Protein product: CASTTGGLGGREQFF.

The CDR3 region has the DNA TGTGCCAGCAGCCAAGAATCTTTACCGAACTATGGCTACACCTTC. Translating gives CASSQESLPNYGYTF. This sequence joins TRBV3-1 and TRBJ1-2, with D unclear. Germline values: CDR1 LGHDT, CDR2 YNNKEL (reference sequence). CDR3 length: 15 residues. The V gene lost 0 bases and the J gene lost 2 bases, with 10 bases spanning the gap.

This clonotype was observed many times. The chain recombines TRBV7-8 with TRBJ1-4, with 8 bases identical to TRBD1. The V gene end was trimmed by 5 bases and the J gene end by 8 bases; junction bases not matched to a gene: 7. This CDR3 has 14 residues. Germline CDR1 SGHVS, CDR2 FQNEAQ. CDR3 in DNA: TGTGCCAGCAGCCCCGGACAGGGATACGAAAAACTGTTTTTT. This codes for CASSPGQGYEKLFF. The variable domain in full, completed from reference TRBV7-8 and TRBJ1-4, reads GAGVSQSPRYKVAKRGQDVALRCDPISGHVSLFWYQQALGQGPEFLTYFQNEAQLDKSGLPSDRFFAERPEGSVSTLKIQRTQQEDSAVYLCASSPGQGYEKLFFGSGTQLSVL.

This clonotype was counted at least ten times. This CDR3 is CASSLIGSSYEQYF. The CDR3 DNA reads TGTGCCAGCAGTTTAATTGGGTCCTCCTACGAGCAGTACTTC. V and J are TRBV12-3 or TRBV12-4 and TRBJ2-7, with D uncertain. This CDR3 is 14 amino acids long. The V gene lost 2 bases and the J gene lost 0 bases, with 8 bases spanning the gap.

This clonotype was recorded many times. For the CDR3, the DNA is TGTGCCAGCAGCCTTTCGGCACCCGGGACAGGGGGCAATGAGCAGTTCTTC. Amino acids: CASSLSAPGTGGNEQFF. The V gene is TRBV7-3, the J gene TRBJ2-1; 11 bases are a match to TRBD1. V was clipped by 5 bases and J by 6 bases; unmatched bases: 12. Looked up from germline, CDR1 is SGHTA and CDR2 is FQGTGA. This CDR3 is built from 17 residues.

There are many counts of this clonotype. This sequence joins TRBV5-6 and TRBJ2-5; maybe TRBD1 (6 bases). The CDR3 runs 14 residues. Trimming pared 4 bases from V and 5 bases from J, leaving 15 bases between. Germline CDR1 is SGHDT and CDR2 is YYEEEE. CDR3 protein: CASSLGHLTETQYF. The CDR3 DNA sequence: TGTGCCAGCAGCCTGGGACACTTAACGGAGACCCAGTACTTC.

The sample holds many counts of this clonotype. V gene TRBV20-1 combines with J gene TRBJ2-2; 7 bases are shared with TRBD2. Trimming at V came to 6 bases and at J to 5 bases, leaving 9 bases not matched to a gene. Germline loops: CDR1 DFQATT, CDR2 SNEGSKA (reference sequence). The CDR3 contains 14 residues. The CDR3 reads CSAESGTGTGELFF. In DNA, the CDR3 is TGCAGTGCGGAAAGCGGGACCGGAACCGGGGAGCTGTTTTTT.

For this clonotype: One base away lies a much larger clone, so this may be a sequencing read error. The conserved phenylalanine or tryptophan is not found at the CDR3 terminus, so this likely reflects a read error. This chain uses TRBV20-1 with TRBJ1-1; TRBD1 matches at 8 bases. Germline V CDR1 and CDR2: DFQATT, SNEGSKA (reference sequence). The CDR3 runs to 13 residues. Trimming removed 5 bases from V and 4 bases from J; junction bases left unmatched: 6. The CDR3 DNA reads TGCAGTGCTGTCCGGGACAGGACCACTGAAGCTTTCCTT. Its protein is CSAVRDRTTEAFL.

This clonotype was counted at least ten times. This sequence joins TRBV7-2 and TRBJ2-2; D is unclear. Germline CDR1 and CDR2: SGHTA and FQGNSA. The germline V and J ends were trimmed by 1 base and 7 bases, with 10 bases remaining between them. The CDR3 spans 14 residues. The CDR3 DNA follows: TGTGCCAGCAGCTTAGACCCCAAAGGCGGGGAGCTGTTTTTT. Translated, it gives CASSLDPKGGELFF.

The rearrangement uses TRBV3-1 and TRBJ2-1, with TRBD2 matching 7 bases. This CDR3 contains 16 residues. The trim removed 0 bases at V and 3 bases at J, leaving 5 bases unmatched. Germline CDR1 and CDR2: LGHDT and YNNKEL (reference sequence). CDR3 sequence: CASSQEGGVNYNEQFF. The CDR3 nucleotides are TGTGCCAGCAGCCAAGAGGGGGGGGTAAACTACAATGAGCAGTTCTTC.

This clonotype occurred many times. The gene calls are TRBV4-1 and TRBJ1-1; D ambiguous. The CDR3 runs to 15 residues. Germline-derived CDR1 and CDR2 are MGHRA and YSYEKL. Trimming took 2 bases from V and 0 from J, leaving 10 bases between them. The CDR3 loop is CASSQYQTLNTEAFF. For the CDR3, the DNA is TGCGCCAGCAGCCAATACCAAACCTTGAACACTGAAGCTTTCTTT.

V is TRBV9 and J is TRBJ1-1, with a weak D call TRBD1 (5 bases). Trimming shortened V by 0 bases and J by 0 bases, and 9 bases separated the two germline ends. CDR3 length equals 15 residues. Germline values: CDR1 SGDLS, CDR2 YYNGEE. CDR3 bases: TGTGCCAGCAGCGTAGTTGGGGGAATGAACACTGAAGCTTTCTTT. Translated: CASSVVGGMNTEAFF.